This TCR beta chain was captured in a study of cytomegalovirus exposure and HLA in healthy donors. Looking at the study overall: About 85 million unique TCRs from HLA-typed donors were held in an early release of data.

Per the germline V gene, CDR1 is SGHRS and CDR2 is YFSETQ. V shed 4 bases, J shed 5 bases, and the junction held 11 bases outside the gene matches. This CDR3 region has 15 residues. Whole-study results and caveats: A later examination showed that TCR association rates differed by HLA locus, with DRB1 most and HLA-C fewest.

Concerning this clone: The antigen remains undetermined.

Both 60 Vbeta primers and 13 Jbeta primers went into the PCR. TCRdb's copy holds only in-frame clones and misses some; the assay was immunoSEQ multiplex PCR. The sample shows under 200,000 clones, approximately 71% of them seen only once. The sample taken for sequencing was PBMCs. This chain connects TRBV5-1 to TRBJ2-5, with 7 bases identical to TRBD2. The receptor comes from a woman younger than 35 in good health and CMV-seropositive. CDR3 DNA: TGCGCCAGCAGCCCGGGGGGTACGAATGGGGAGACCCAGTACTTC. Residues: CASSPGGTNGETQYF.